Listed below are T cell receptor beta chains from one sample, sequenced in a study of a mutant IDH1 vaccine in newly diagnosed glioma. These receptors' antigens are unknown. The method was immunoSEQ multiplex PCR; TCRdb's version includes in-frame clones alone and lacks a portion of them. Altogether about 33,000 clones are present, about four fifths being singletons, with the ten largest covering 24%. Source: PBMCs, taken from a glioma patient whose treatment included an IDH1 peptide vaccine. The receptors stem from a man aged 25 to 45 with glioma. Each CDR3 is given with its conserved first and last residue.

TRBV14 CASSLLLSPGWETQYF
TRBV9 CASSVSTDTQYF
TRBV7-9 CASSHQGSQEKLFF
TRBV4-1 CASSTTSGRRGFDNEQFF
TRBV10-1 CASSKSHTGELFF
TRBV9 CASSVGQGPYEQYF
TRBV30 CAWSGQVYEQYF
TRBV19 CASSNPGQGNTEAFF
TRBV13 CASSLLWQGGTGELFF
TRBV7-2 CASSFNRAGDYGYTF
TRBV5-5 CASILGSQSTDTQYF
TRBV5-1 CASSKDYGYTF
TRBV5-4 CASSLTPTGTKVYEQYF
TRBV19 CASSIGNEQFF
TRBV25-1 CASSESEGRRVTQYF
TRBV6-6 CASGTREAAGYGYTF
TRBV30 CAWSGTGDNEKLFF
TRBV6-6 CASSYVQGWAGELFF
TRBV2 CASSDWREDSNQPQHF
TRBV29-1 CSAPPRQGDTEAFF
TRBV6-6 CASSYSPGGAAYEQYF
TRBV7-3 CASSQDRNSPLHF
TRBV30 CAWSVRSTGETQYF
TRBV5-8 CASSLRQGHYYGYTF
TRBV2 CASSDPGGEVTEAFF
TRBV7-3 CASSLISAADSPLHF
TRBV7-2 CASSVIAGGLGDTQYF
TRBV19 CASSNRAGDGYTF
TRBV4-3 CASSQDVTGRGAEAFF
TRBV10-2 CASSGVRQGEHGYTF
TRBV30 CAWSEGVYEQYF
TRBV5-1 CASSLWTSGGNEQFF
TRBV6-4 CASSETGNSPLHF
TRBV4-1 CASSQDDNEQFF
TRBV28 CASSLDPRQGETQYF
TRBV7-2 CASSLVFGSGFYGYTF
TRBV4-2 CASSQDGTSGYNEQFF
TRBV2 CASSGAGDRENYGYTF
TRBV5-1 CASSLGQDGEAFF
TRBV5-1 CASSFGTSGGGTDTQYF
TRBV4-3 CASSNTGRSTEAFF
TRBV28 CASSFVPGNSYEQYF
TRBV6-5 CASSPKGGLNNEQFF
TRBV5-1 CASSPTSGGATGELFF
TRBV9 CASSVDQRASGNTIYF
TRBV30 CAGGQGRSEKLFF
TRBV21-1 CASSNRPEVYTEAFF
TRBV14 CASSQVRGRGNTIYF
TRBV7-2 CASSVTGRGDNQPQHF